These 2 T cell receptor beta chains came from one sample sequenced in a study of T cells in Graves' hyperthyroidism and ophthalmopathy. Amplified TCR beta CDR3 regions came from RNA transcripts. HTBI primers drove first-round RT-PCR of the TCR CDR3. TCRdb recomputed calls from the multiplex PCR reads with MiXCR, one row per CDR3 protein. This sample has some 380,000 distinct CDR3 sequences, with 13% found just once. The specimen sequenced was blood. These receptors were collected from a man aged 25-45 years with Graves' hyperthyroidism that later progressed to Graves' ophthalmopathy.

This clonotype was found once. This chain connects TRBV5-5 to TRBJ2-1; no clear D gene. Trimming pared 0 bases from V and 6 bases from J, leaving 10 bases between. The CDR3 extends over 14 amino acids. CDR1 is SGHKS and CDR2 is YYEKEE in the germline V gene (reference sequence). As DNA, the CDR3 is TGTGCCAGCAGCTTGGCTGCAGTTGGCAATGAGCAGTTCTTC. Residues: CASSLAAVGNEQFF.

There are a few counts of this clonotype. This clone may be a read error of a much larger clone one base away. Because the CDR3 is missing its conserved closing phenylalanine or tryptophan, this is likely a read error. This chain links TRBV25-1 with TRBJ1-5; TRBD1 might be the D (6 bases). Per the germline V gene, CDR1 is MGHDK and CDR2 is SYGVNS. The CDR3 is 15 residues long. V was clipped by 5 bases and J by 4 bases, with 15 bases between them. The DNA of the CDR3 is TGTGCCAGCAGTAAGGGGGGGTCGGGGAATCAGCCCCAGCATTGT. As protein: CASSKGGSGNQPQHC.